This note documents a single T cell receptor (beta chain) sequence. This sample was included in a study of T cells in Graves' hyperthyroidism and ophthalmopathy. RNA transcripts served as the template for amplifying TCR beta CDR3 regions. HTBI primers were used for first-round RT-PCR of the TCR CDR3. TCRdb reprocessed the multiplex PCR reads with MiXCR, giving one entry per CDR3 protein. The sample includes 300,000 to 450,000 distinct CDR3 sequences, approximately 15% of them seen just once. This CDR3 is built from 14 residues. Trimming removed 5 bases from V and 11 bases from J; junction bases left unmatched: 8. Germline CDR1 reads MNHNS; CDR2 reads SASEGT. Enrolled ophthalmopathy patients presented with a Clinical Activity Score of at least 3, a NOSPECS grade of at least 4, and disease duration under 3 months. The diagnoses drew upon clinical symptoms, serum thyroxine and TRAb, thyroid ultrasound and orbital computed tomography.

The clonotype originates from a woman younger than 45 with Graves' ophthalmopathy. The specimen sequenced was blood. J is TRBJ1-6 and V is TRBV6-1, with TRBD1 matching over 8 bases. DNA of the CDR3: TGTGCCAGCAGTATGGACAGGGTGGGTACACCCCTCCACTTT. It encodes CASSMDRVGTPLHF.